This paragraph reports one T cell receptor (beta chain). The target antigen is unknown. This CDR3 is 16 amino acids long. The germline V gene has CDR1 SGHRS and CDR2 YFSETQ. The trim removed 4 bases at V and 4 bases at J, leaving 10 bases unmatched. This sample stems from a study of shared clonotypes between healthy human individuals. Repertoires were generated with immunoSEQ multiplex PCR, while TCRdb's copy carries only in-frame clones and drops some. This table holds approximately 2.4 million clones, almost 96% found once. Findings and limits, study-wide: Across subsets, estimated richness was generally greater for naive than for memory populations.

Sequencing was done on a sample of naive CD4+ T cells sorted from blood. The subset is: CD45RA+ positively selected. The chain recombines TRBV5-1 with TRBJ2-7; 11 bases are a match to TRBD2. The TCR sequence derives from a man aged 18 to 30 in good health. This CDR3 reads CASSDPGLAGSYEQYF. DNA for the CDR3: TGCGCCAGCAGCGACCCCGGACTAGCGGGCTCTTACGAGCAGTACTTC. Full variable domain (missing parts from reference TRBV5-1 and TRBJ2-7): KAGVTQTPRYLIKTRGQQVTLSCSPISGHRSVSWYQQTPGQGLQFLFEYFSETQRNKGNFPGRFSGRQFSNSRSEMNVSTLELGDSALYLCASSDPGLAGSYEQYFGPGTRLTVT.